The source of this TCR beta chain is a study of blood T cell repertoires in COVID-19. For the study at large: The United States, Italy and Spain were the sources of the acute and convalescent COVID-19 samples. The analysed material was cDNA or gDNA that came from T cells, B-cell-depleted T cells, or PBMCs.

This CDR3 has 15 residues. CDR1 is SGHRS, CDR2 YFSETQ, per germline. V lost 0 bases and J lost 0, with 7 bases in between. Authors' processing steps: Estimation of nucleated cell counts was performed using reference gene primer amplification. TCRdb's table, derived via immunoSEQ multiplex PCR, lists solely in-frame clones and lacks some. That table gives V, J and clone size, and the DNA gave D and trimming. The repertoire has roughly 200,000 clones, about four fifths of them found once; the top ten carry less than 7%. Patients at the Seattle site were enrolled during active infection and followed longitudinally.

The sample taken for sequencing was peripheral blood. This TCR was sampled from a woman aged 40 to 50 with COVID-19, enrolled during active disease. The chain combines TRBV5-1 with TRBJ1-5; no definite D call. The CDR3 DNA follows: TGCGCCAGCAGCTTGGGTGGTAGTAGCAATCAGCCCCAGCATTTT. Protein: CASSLGGSSNQPQHF. The variable domain in full, completed from reference TRBV5-1 and TRBJ1-5, reads KAGVTQTPRYLIKTRGQQVTLSCSPISGHRSVSWYQQTPGQGLQFLFEYFSETQRNKGNFPGRFSGRQFSNSRSEMNVSTLELGDSALYLCASSLGGSSNQPQHFGDGTRLSIL.